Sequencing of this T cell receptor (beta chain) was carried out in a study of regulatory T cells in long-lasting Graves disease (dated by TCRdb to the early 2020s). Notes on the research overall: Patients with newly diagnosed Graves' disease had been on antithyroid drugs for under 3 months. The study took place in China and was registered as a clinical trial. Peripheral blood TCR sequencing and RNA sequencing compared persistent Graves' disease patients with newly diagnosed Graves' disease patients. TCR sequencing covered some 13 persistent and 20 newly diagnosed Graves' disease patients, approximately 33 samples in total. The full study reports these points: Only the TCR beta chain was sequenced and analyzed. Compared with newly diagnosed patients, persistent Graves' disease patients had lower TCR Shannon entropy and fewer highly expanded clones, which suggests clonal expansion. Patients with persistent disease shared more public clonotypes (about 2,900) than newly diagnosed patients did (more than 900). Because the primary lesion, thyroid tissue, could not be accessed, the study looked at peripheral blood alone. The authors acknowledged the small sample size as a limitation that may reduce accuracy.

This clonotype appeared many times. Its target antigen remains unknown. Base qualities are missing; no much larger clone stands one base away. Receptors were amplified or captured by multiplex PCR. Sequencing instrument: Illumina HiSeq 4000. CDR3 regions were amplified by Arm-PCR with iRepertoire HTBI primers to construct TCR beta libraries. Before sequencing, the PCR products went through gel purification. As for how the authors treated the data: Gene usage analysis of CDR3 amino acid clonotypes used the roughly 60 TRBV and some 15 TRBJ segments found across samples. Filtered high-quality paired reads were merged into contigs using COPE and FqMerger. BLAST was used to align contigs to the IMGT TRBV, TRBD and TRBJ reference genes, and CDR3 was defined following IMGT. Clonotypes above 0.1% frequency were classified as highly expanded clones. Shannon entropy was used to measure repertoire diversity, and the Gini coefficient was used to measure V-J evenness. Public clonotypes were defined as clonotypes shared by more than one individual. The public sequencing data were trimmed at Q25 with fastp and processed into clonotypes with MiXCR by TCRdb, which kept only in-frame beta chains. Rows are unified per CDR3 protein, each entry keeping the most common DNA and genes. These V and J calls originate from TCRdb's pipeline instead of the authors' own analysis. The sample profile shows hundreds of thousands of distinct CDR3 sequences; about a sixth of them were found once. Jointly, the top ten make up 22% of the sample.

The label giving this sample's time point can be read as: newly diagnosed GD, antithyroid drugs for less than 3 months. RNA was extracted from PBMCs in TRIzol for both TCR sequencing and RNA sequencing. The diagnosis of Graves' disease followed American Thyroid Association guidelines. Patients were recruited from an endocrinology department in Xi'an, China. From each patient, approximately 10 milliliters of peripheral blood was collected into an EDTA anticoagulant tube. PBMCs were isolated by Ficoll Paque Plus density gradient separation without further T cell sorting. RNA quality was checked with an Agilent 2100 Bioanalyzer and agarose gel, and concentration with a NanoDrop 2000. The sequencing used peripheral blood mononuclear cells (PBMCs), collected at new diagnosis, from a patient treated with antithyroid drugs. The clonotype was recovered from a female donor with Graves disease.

CDR3 sequence: CASTSGPSGITEAFF. The nucleotide sequence reads TGTGCCAGCACCTCCGGACCTTCAGGGATAACTGAAGCTTTCTTT. The rearranged segments are TRBV12-3 or TRBV12-4 and TRBJ1-1; 5 matching bases give a weak D call of TRBD1. V loses 7 bases, J loses 5 bases, and the germline ends lie 20 bases apart. Reading from cysteine to phenylalanine, the CDR3 counts 15 amino acids. Only the CDR3 part of the read is kept: 45 bases, read in frame from the first base.